This TCR beta chain was captured by sequencing in a study of shared clonotypes between healthy human individuals. V trimming: 0 bases; J trimming: 6 bases; junction bases outside the gene matches: 3. Germline values: CDR1 SGDLS, CDR2 YYNGEE. There are 15 residues in the CDR3. In its sample, this clone was seen once. Replicate PCRs for sorted subsets used roughly 200 ng DNA; this equaled 25,000 to 35,000 T cell genomes. Repertoires were generated with immunoSEQ multiplex PCR, while TCRdb's copy carries only in-frame clones and drops some. The sample contains approximately 640,000 clones, less than 95% of which appear only once.

This sequence was found in a man aged 18 to 35 in good health. Some clones in this sample may be carry-over from other donors' samples. This chain uses TRBV9 with TRBJ2-1; TRBD2 aligns across 10 bases. The specimen sequenced was memory CD8+ T cells from PBMCs. Specified subset: CD45RO+ cells pooled with CCR7-negative TemRA cells. Written as DNA, the CDR3 is TGTGCCAGCAGCGTAGCTAGCGGGAGTCGCAATGAGCAGTTCTTC. Translating it yields CASSVASGSRNEQFF.